A selection of T cell receptor beta chains follows, all from one sample in a study of blood T cell repertoires in COVID-19. Clones were read by immunoSEQ multiplex PCR, and TCRdb kept only the in-frame ones, dropping some. The table has more than 300,000 clones, more than 90% seen once; the top ten hold less than 4%. Sequencing was performed on PBMCs or T cells enriched from blood (not recorded which). The receptors here all came from a woman aged 25 to 39 who had been exposed to COVID-19. The CDR3 runs from the conserved cysteine through the conserved F or W. Each record gives: CDR3 length, J gene, clone size, D gene, V gene, CDR3 DNA, CDR3 protein. D genes are given only for firm matches. The size field is filled for only some rows; it gives once, few, many or a size class.

len: 13; j_gene: TRBJ1-4; abundance: .; d_gene: .; v_gene: TRBV6-5; CDR3nt: TGTGCCAGCAGAGGGACACTAGATGAAAAACTGTTTTTT; CDR3aa: CASRGTLDEKLFF
len: 12; j_gene: TRBJ2-7; abundance: .; d_gene: TRBD1; v_gene: TRBV24-1; CDR3nt: TGTGCCACCGCGGGACAGGGAGACGAGCAGTACTTC; CDR3aa: CATAGQGDEQYF
len: 14; j_gene: TRBJ1-5; abundance: .; d_gene: TRBD1; v_gene: TRBV6-5; CDR3nt: TGTGCCAGCAGTAGGACAGGGTACAATCAGCCCCAGCATTTT; CDR3aa: CASSRTGYNQPQHF
len: 14; j_gene: TRBJ1-5; abundance: .; d_gene: TRBD1; v_gene: TRBV19; CDR3nt: TGTGCCAGTTCAGACAGGGTGGCCAATCAGCCCCAGCATTTT; CDR3aa: CASSDRVANQPQHF
len: 16; j_gene: TRBJ1-4; abundance: once; d_gene: TRBD1; v_gene: TRBV5-1; CDR3nt: TGCGCCAGCAGCACCGGGACAGCCTCCCTATTAGAAAAACTGTTTTTT; CDR3aa: CASSTGTASLLEKLFF
len: 16; j_gene: TRBJ2-4; abundance: once; d_gene: TRBD1; v_gene: TRBV7-9; CDR3nt: TGTGCCAGCAGCTTAGGGACAGGGGGCGCGAAAAACATTCAGTACTTC; CDR3aa: CASSLGTGGAKNIQYF
len: 17; j_gene: TRBJ1-4; abundance: .; d_gene: TRBD1; v_gene: TRBV6-1; CDR3nt: TGTGCCAGCAGTGACAAGACAGGGTATATGACTAATGAAAAACTGTTTTTT; CDR3aa: CASSDKTGYMTNEKLFF
len: 15; j_gene: TRBJ2-1; abundance: once; d_gene: TRBD2; v_gene: TRBV4-3; CDR3nt: TGCGCCAGCAGAGAACTAGCGGGGGAGTACAATGAGCAGTTCTTC; CDR3aa: CASRELAGEYNEQFF
len: 16; j_gene: TRBJ1-1; abundance: .; d_gene: .; v_gene: TRBV7-9; CDR3nt: TGTGCCCCCAGCTTCCGTACAGGGATCATGAACACTGAAGCTTTCTTT; CDR3aa: CAPSFRTGIMNTEAFF
len: 15; j_gene: TRBJ1-1; abundance: .; d_gene: TRBD1; v_gene: TRBV3-1/TRBV3-2; CDR3nt: TGTGCCAGCAGCGTTCCCGGGACAGGGGTCACTGAAGCTTTCTTT; CDR3aa: CASSVPGTGVTEAFF
len: 16; j_gene: TRBJ1-5; abundance: .; d_gene: .; v_gene: TRBV2; CDR3nt: TGTGCCAGCAGTGTGAACCTAGGGGATAGCAATCAGCCCCAGCATTTT; CDR3aa: CASSVNLGDSNQPQHF
len: 15; j_gene: TRBJ2-5; abundance: once; d_gene: TRBD2; v_gene: TRBV11-2; CDR3nt: TGTGCCAGCAGCTTAGTCGGGGGGACCCAAGAGACCCAGTACTTC; CDR3aa: CASSLVGGTQETQYF
len: 21; j_gene: TRBJ2-5; abundance: .; d_gene: TRBD1; v_gene: TRBV4-3; CDR3nt: TGCGCCAGCAGCCAAGGGGGGGTAGGGACAGGGTTATACCTAAACCAAGAGACCCAGTACTTC; CDR3aa: CASSQGGVGTGLYLNQETQYF
len: 15; j_gene: TRBJ2-3; abundance: .; d_gene: TRBD1; v_gene: TRBV5-1; CDR3nt: TGCGCCAGCAGCTTCCAGGGGGCGCAGGCAGATACGCAGTATTTT; CDR3aa: CASSFQGAQADTQYF
len: 15; j_gene: TRBJ1-6; abundance: .; d_gene: TRBD1; v_gene: TRBV27; CDR3nt: TGTGCCAGCAGTTTCGGGACAGGGCAGAATTCACCCCTCCACTTT; CDR3aa: CASSFGTGQNSPLHF
len: 15; j_gene: TRBJ1-1; abundance: once; d_gene: .; v_gene: TRBV6-5; CDR3nt: TGTGCCAGCAGTTACTCGATCGGGGGAGACACTGAAGCTTTCTTT; CDR3aa: CASSYSIGGDTEAFF
len: 13; j_gene: TRBJ2-7; abundance: .; d_gene: TRBD1; v_gene: TRBV5-5; CDR3nt: TGTGCCAGCAGCTGGGACAGTGCCTACGAGCAGTACTTC; CDR3aa: CASSWDSAYEQYF
len: 15; j_gene: TRBJ1-2; abundance: .; d_gene: .; v_gene: TRBV5-1; CDR3nt: TGCGCCAGCTTACCCTCGGGACAACCGGCAGATGGCTACACCTTC; CDR3aa: CASLPSGQPADGYTF
len: 14; j_gene: TRBJ1-4; abundance: .; d_gene: .; v_gene: TRBV6-5; CDR3nt: TGTGCCAGCAGGACGGACTTCCTGCGGGGAAAACTGTTTTTT; CDR3aa: CASRTDFLRGKLFF
len: 11; j_gene: TRBJ2-1; abundance: .; d_gene: .; v_gene: TRBV27; CDR3nt: TGTGCCAGCAGCCGGGGGAATGAGCAGTTCTTC; CDR3aa: CASSRGNEQFF
len: 17; j_gene: TRBJ2-7; abundance: .; d_gene: .; v_gene: TRBV7-9; CDR3nt: TGTGCCAGCAGCTTAGAAACAGGATCAATATACGGCTACGAGCAGTACTTC; CDR3aa: CASSLETGSIYGYEQYF
len: 14; j_gene: TRBJ2-3; abundance: .; d_gene: .; v_gene: TRBV7-3; CDR3nt: TGTGCCAGCAGCTTAACGGGCCGGGATGATACGCAGTATTTT; CDR3aa: CASSLTGRDDTQYF
len: 13; j_gene: TRBJ1-5; abundance: .; d_gene: .; v_gene: TRBV19; CDR3nt: TGTGCCAGGAGGACAATACATAATCAGCCCCAGCATTTT; CDR3aa: CARRTIHNQPQHF
len: 14; j_gene: TRBJ1-1; abundance: few; d_gene: .; v_gene: TRBV5-1; CDR3nt: TGCGCCAGCAGCTTGGAGGGGCAGAACACTGAAGCTTTCTTT; CDR3aa: CASSLEGQNTEAFF
len: 17; j_gene: TRBJ1-5; abundance: .; d_gene: TRBD1; v_gene: TRBV5-8; CDR3nt: TGTGCCAGCAGCTTGGGGTCGGGACAGGGGTTGAATCAGCCCCAGCATTTT; CDR3aa: CASSLGSGQGLNQPQHF
len: 16; j_gene: TRBJ2-7; abundance: .; d_gene: TRBD1; v_gene: TRBV7-9; CDR3nt: TGTGCCAGCAGCTCCCGATGGGGACAGGCTTTCTACGAGCAGTACTTC; CDR3aa: CASSSRWGQAFYEQYF
len: 13; j_gene: TRBJ1-1; abundance: .; d_gene: TRBD1; v_gene: TRBV6-5; CDR3nt: TGTGCCAGCAAACTGGACAGGGGCACTGAAGCTTTCTTT; CDR3aa: CASKLDRGTEAFF
len: 13; j_gene: TRBJ2-7; abundance: .; d_gene: TRBD1; v_gene: TRBV19; CDR3nt: TGTGCCAGCACGGGACAGAGCTCCTACGAGCAGTACTTC; CDR3aa: CASTGQSSYEQYF
len: 23; j_gene: TRBJ2-3; abundance: .; d_gene: TRBD2; v_gene: TRBV5-1; CDR3nt: TGCGCCAGCAGCTTGTTCGGACAGTCAATAGCGGGGGGCCATCCTACCCTCACAGATACGCAGTATTTT; CDR3aa: CASSLFGQSIAGGHPTLTDTQYF
len: 15; j_gene: TRBJ2-7; abundance: .; d_gene: TRBD1; v_gene: TRBV28; CDR3nt: TGTGCCAGCAGTTTAGGGGGACAGGGGATGCACGAGCAGTACTTC; CDR3aa: CASSLGGQGMHEQYF
len: 17; j_gene: TRBJ1-4; abundance: .; d_gene: TRBD1; v_gene: TRBV30; CDR3nt: TGTGCACAAAAGGACGGGACAGCACCCTTTCGAAATGAAAAACTGTTTTTT; CDR3aa: CAQKDGTAPFRNEKLFF
len: 14; j_gene: TRBJ1-5; abundance: few; d_gene: .; v_gene: TRBV6-5; CDR3nt: TGTGCCAGTCTTAAAATATACGGTTTTTTGCCCCAGCATTTT; CDR3aa: CASLKIYGFLPQHF
len: 13; j_gene: TRBJ1-1; abundance: .; d_gene: .; v_gene: TRBV12-3/TRBV12-4; CDR3nt: TGTGCCAGCAGGGCACAGGGAACGGGGAAAGCTTTCTTT; CDR3aa: CASRAQGTGKAFF
len: 15; j_gene: TRBJ1-1; abundance: .; d_gene: .; v_gene: TRBV27; CDR3nt: TGTGCCAGCAGTTTTGACCACAGGTTGAACACTGAAGCTTTCTTT; CDR3aa: CASSFDHRLNTEAFF
len: 14; j_gene: TRBJ1-1; abundance: .; d_gene: .; v_gene: TRBV18; CDR3nt: TGTGCCAGCTCACCCGGATCCCAGCGCGGTGAAGCTTTCTTT; CDR3aa: CASSPGSQRGEAFF
len: 16; j_gene: TRBJ2-5; abundance: once; d_gene: TRBD2; v_gene: TRBV5-4; CDR3nt: TGTGCCAGCAGCTTGGTTGGCGGGGGGGCCGCGGAGACCCAGTACTTC; CDR3aa: CASSLVGGGAAETQYF
len: 11; j_gene: TRBJ2-1; abundance: .; d_gene: .; v_gene: TRBV20-1; CDR3nt: TGCAGTGCTAGAAGAGGAGGTGAGCAGTTCTTC; CDR3aa: CSARRGGEQFF
len: 15; j_gene: TRBJ2-5; abundance: once; d_gene: TRBD2; v_gene: TRBV5-4; CDR3nt: TGTGCCAGCAAAAGGGCGGGACTAGCAGGGGAGACCCAGTACTTC; CDR3aa: CASKRAGLAGETQYF